Below are 23 T cell receptor beta chains sequenced from a single sample in a study of OX40 agonist ivuxolimab in advanced cancers. Sequenced by immunoSEQ multiplex PCR; TCRdb stores in-frame clones only, minus some. The table has tens of thousands of clones, around 86% seen once. The material sequenced was CD4+ or CD8+ T cells sorted from blood, taken in a trial of the OX40 agonist ivuxolimab. These receptors all come from an adult with an advanced solid tumor such as melanoma, head and neck, liver or kidney cancer.

This chain connects TRBV5-1 to TRBJ1-1; 10 bases agree with TRBD1. V gave up 2 bases and J gave up 6 bases; unmatched junction bases: 10. CDR1 is SGHRS, CDR2 YFSETQ, per germline. This CDR3 comprises 16 residues. CDR3 region: CASSFTGQGGVAEAFF. CDR3 in DNA: TGCGCCAGCAGCTTTACCGGACAGGGGGGAGTTGCTGAAGCTTTCTTT.

V gene TRBV19 combines with J gene TRBJ2-7; D uncertain. Trimming took off 0 bases at V and 0 bases at J, with 3 bases between the two ends. Germline loops: CDR1 LNHDA, CDR2 SQIVND (reference sequence). The CDR3 consists of 13 residues. The CDR3 sequence is CASSIEGSYEQYF. DNA of the CDR3: TGTGCCAGTAGTATAGAGGGCTCCTACGAGCAGTACTTC.

V is TRBV23-1 and J is TRBJ2-1; no definite D call. TRBV23-1 is marked as an open reading frame, function uncertain. The CDR3 has 15 residues. V shed 4 bases and J shed 4 bases, with 14 bases lying between them. CDR3 sequence reads: CASSPPIRYYNEQFF. The CDR3, as DNA: TGCGCCAGCAGTCCGCCTATTCGGTATTACAATGAGCAGTTCTTC.

The CDR3 sequence is CASSEGVGTYEQYV. CDR3 DNA: TGTGCCAGCAGTGAAGGCGTCGGAACCTACGAGCAGTACGTC. This sequence joins TRBV2 and TRBJ2-7; D not resolved. The CDR3 is 14 residues long. Germline V gene data show CDR1 as SNHLY and CDR2 as FYNNEI. Between the trimmed V and J ends, which lost 1 base and 2 bases, there was a span of 9 bases.

The chain combines TRBV2 with TRBJ2-7; TRBD1 aligns across 8 bases. After removal of 2 bases from V and 3 bases from J, the junction contained 6 bases not matched to a gene. From germline, CDR1 is SNHLY and CDR2 FYNNEI. The CDR3 has 15 residues. The CDR3 reads CASSEWAGGGYEQYF. CDR3 sequence (DNA): TGTGCCAGCAGTGAATGGGCAGGGGGCGGCTACGAGCAGTACTTC.

This clone appeared a few times. This chain joins TRBV19 and TRBJ2-7; 8 positions agree with TRBD1. The CDR3 covers 15 residues. The trim removed 3 bases at V and 2 bases at J, leaving 6 bases unmatched. CDR1 is LNHDA and CDR2 is SQIVND in the germline V gene (reference sequence). The CDR3 protein is CASSMGTGYPYEQYV. For the CDR3, the DNA is TGTGCCAGTAGTATGGGGACAGGCTACCCCTACGAGCAGTACGTC.

The rearrangement links TRBV6-5 to TRBJ1-4, with 10 bases identical to TRBD1. The CDR3 consists of 15 residues. Germline CDR1 MNHEY, CDR2 SVGAGI. Trimming at V came to 4 bases and at J to 5 bases, leaving 4 bases not matched to a gene. CDR3 sequence (DNA): TGTGCCAGCAGTTTCGGGACAGGGGCAAATGAAAAACTGTTTTTT. Translation: CASSFGTGANEKLFF.

The rearrangement links TRBV2 to TRBJ1-2; no reliable D call. Germline CDR1 is SNHLY and CDR2 is FYNNEI. The CDR3 runs 14 residues. V dropped 6 bases and J dropped 4 bases, with 15 bases sitting between them. In nucleotides, the CDR3 is TGTGCCAGCAGGGCAGTGGGAAATCTCTATGGCTACACCTTC. It encodes CASRAVGNLYGYTF.

The rearrangement joins TRBV5-4 to TRBJ2-2; D gene unclear. The V gene's germline CDR1 is SGHNT and CDR2 YYREEE (reference sequence). The germline V and J ends were trimmed by 5 bases and 0 bases, with 5 bases remaining between them. This CDR3 contains 13 residues. The CDR3 DNA reads as TGTGCCAGCAGTCAAACGAACACCGGGGAGCTGTTTTTT. Translating it yields CASSQTNTGELFF.

This chain connects TRBV5-1 to TRBJ2-1; either TRBD1 or TRBD2 may fit D (5 bases each). Trimming left V 0 bases short and J 4 bases short, with 5 bases between. CDR3 size: 13 residues. CDR1 and CDR2 from the germline V gene are SGHRS and YFSETQ. CDR3 in DNA: TGCGCCAGCAGCTTGGGGGGGTACAATGAGCAGTTCTTC. This encodes CASSLGGYNEQFF.

The chain links TRBV9 to TRBJ1-2; TRBD1 agrees at 9 bases. Losses at the gene ends were 3 bases for V and 1 base for J; bases not matched to a gene: 4. The germline gives CDR1 SGDLS, CDR2 YYNGEE. This CDR3 contains 15 residues. The CDR3 region has the DNA TGTGCCAGCAGCGAGGGACAGGGCTATAACTATGGCTACACCTTC. Amino acid sequence: CASSEGQGYNYGYTF.

The V call is TRBV2, the J call TRBJ1-5; 10 bases are a match to TRBD1. From germline, CDR1 is SNHLY and CDR2 FYNNEI. The CDR3 spans 19 residues. V was pared by 3 bases and J by 4 bases, with 15 bases of the junction left unmatched. The CDR3 protein is CASSDLSGQGEVLNQPQHF. CDR3 sequence (DNA): TGTGCCAGCAGTGATCTATCAGGACAGGGGGAAGTGCTGAATCAGCCCCAGCATTTT.

This rearrangement joins TRBV28 to TRBJ1-2, with a weak D call TRBD1 (6 bases). Germline CDR1 and CDR2: MDHEN and SYDVKM. The CDR3 covers 15 residues. V was shortened by 3 bases and J by 1 base, with 12 bases between the two germline ends. The CDR3 protein is CASSFPGVLNYGYTF. In nucleotides, the CDR3 is TGTGCCAGCAGTTTCCCAGGGGTCCTTAACTATGGCTACACCTTC.

The chain recombines TRBV4-2 with TRBJ2-7, with D perhaps being TRBD1 or TRBD2 (5 bases each). Trimming cost V 5 bases and J 5 bases, with 13 bases left between them. The germline V gene encodes CDR1 LGHNA and CDR2 YNFKEQ. The CDR3 consists of 13 residues. The CDR3 coding sequence is TGTGCCAGCAGCTTTTACGGGGCGGACGAGCAGTACTTC. It encodes CASSFYGADEQYF.

The table lists this clone with a count of one. The chain carries TRBV27 and TRBJ1-2; weak D call: TRBD1 (5 bases). The V end lost 2 bases, the J end lost 6 bases, and 13 bases lay between the germline ends. From germline, CDR1 is MNHEY and CDR2 SMNVEV (reference sequence). This CDR3 region has 14 residues. The CDR3 DNA reads as TGTGCCAGCAGTTTAGCCAGGGCACCCCATGGCTACACCTTC. Translation: CASSLARAPHGYTF.

The V gene is TRBV2, the J gene TRBJ1-4; D might be TRBD1 (5 bases). V gave up 3 bases and J gave up 6 bases, with 14 bases separating them. Germline V gene sequence: CDR1 SNHLY, CDR2 FYNNEI. The CDR3 runs to 15 residues. CDR3 protein: CASSDVGVGDEKLFF. The DNA of the CDR3 is TGTGCCAGCAGTGATGTAGGGGTTGGAGATGAAAAACTGTTTTTT.

Worth noting for this clone: The sample contains more than one DNA sequence encoding this CDR3. The J gene is TRBJ1-3, the V gene TRBV9; D might be TRBD1 (6 bases). V was clipped by 0 bases and J by 0 bases, with 7 bases between them. From germline, CDR1 is SGDLS and CDR2 YYNGEE. CDR3 length: 15 amino acids. The CDR3 DNA reads as TGTGCCAGCAGCGTAGGCAGGGGCTCTGGAAACACCATATATTTT. This translates into CASSVGRGSGNTIYF.

The J gene is TRBJ2-3, the V gene TRBV7-9; 7 positions match TRBD2. The germline V gene has CDR1 SEHNR and CDR2 FQNEAQ (reference sequence). The length of the CDR3 is 16 residues. Trimming took 3 bases from V and 4 from J; bases not matched to a gene: 10. CDR3 protein: CASSLGGGPGADTQYF. CDR3 DNA: TGTGCCAGCAGCTTGGGGGGAGGGCCTGGGGCAGATACGCAGTATTTT.

This chain uses TRBV6-5 with TRBJ1-3; D unresolved. V lost 2 bases and J 0 bases, leaving 8 bases between the germline ends. The CDR3 is made up of 15 amino acids. Germline CDR1 MNHEY, CDR2 SVGAGI. The CDR3 sequence is CASSYGTSSGNTIYF. For the CDR3, the DNA is TGTGCCAGCAGTTACGGCACCAGCTCTGGAAACACCATATATTTT.

The rearrangement joins TRBV19 to TRBJ1-1; D is unclear. There are 12 residues in the CDR3. Looked up from germline, CDR1 is LNHDA and CDR2 is SQIVND (reference sequence). V was pared by 6 bases and J by 7 bases, with 12 bases between. CDR3 sequence reads: CASRFRGNEAFF. The DNA of the CDR3 is TGTGCCAGTAGATTCCGGGGAAATGAAGCTTTCTTT.

The chain employs TRBV11-2 and TRBJ2-5; a weak D match, TRBD2 (5 bases). V was clipped by 0 bases and J by 5 bases, with 19 bases between them. Germline CDR1 is SGHAT and CDR2 is FQNNGV. The CDR3 loop spans 17 amino acids. The CDR3 here is CASSLDLMGGPWETQYF. The CDR3 DNA is TGTGCCAGCAGCTTAGATCTGATGGGCGGGCCCTGGGAGACCCAGTACTTC.

The rearrangement links TRBV7-8 to TRBJ2-2, with D possibly being TRBD1 or TRBD2 (7 bases each). The CDR3 has 17 amino acids. Germline V lookup: CDR1 SGHVS, CDR2 FQNEAQ. V shed 1 base and J shed 5 bases, with 17 bases lying between them. The CDR3 protein is CASSLEAGQSITGELFF. The DNA of the CDR3 is TGTGCCAGCAGCTTAGAAGCGGGACAGAGTATTACCGGGGAGCTGTTTTTT.

The chain employs TRBV30 and TRBJ2-1, with 7 bases identical to TRBD2. The CDR3 is 14 amino acids. In germline, CDR1 is GTSNPN, CDR2 SVGIG (reference sequence). The junction had 13 bases not matched to a gene; V was cut back by 2 bases and J by 12 bases. The DNA of the CDR3 is TGTGCCTGGAGTTTTCCCGCTGGGGGGGAGAGGCAGTTCTTC. Translation gives CAWSFPAGGERQFF.